What follows are 17 T cell receptor beta chains derived from one specimen sequenced in a study of radiation and T cells in renal cell carcinoma. Described time point: blood 4 weeks post-SBRT, at nephrectomy. Treatment: 15 Gy SBRT to primary tumor, nephrectomy 4 weeks later. This table comes from immunoSEQ multiplex PCR, and its TCRdb copy is limited to in-frame clones, with some not included. The sample carries about 74,000 clones, about 88% recorded once. Sample: blood, taken from a patient whose treatment included radiotherapy and nephrectomy. The receptor set was obtained from a woman in her 70s with renal cell carcinoma.

The chain joins TRBV4-1 to TRBJ1-3; D unclear. In germline, CDR1 is MGHRA, CDR2 YSYEKL. Trimming pared 4 bases from V and 0 bases from J, leaving 10 bases between. CDR3 length: 15 amino acids. CDR3 loop: CASSPSQISGNTIYF. DNA for the CDR3: TGCGCCAGCAGCCCGAGTCAGATCTCTGGAAACACCATATATTTT.

The V call is TRBV30, the J call TRBJ1-2, with 7 bases lining up with TRBD1. CDR1 is GTSNPN and CDR2 is SVGIG in the germline V gene (reference sequence). V lost 5 bases to trimming and J lost 7 bases; unmatched junction nucleotides: 1. The CDR3 has 10 residues. CDR3 residues: CAWEGAGYTF. DNA of the CDR3: TGTGCCTGGGAGGGGGCTGGCTACACCTTC.

The rearrangement links TRBV6-7 to TRBJ2-7; TRBD1 might be the D (8 bases). TRBV6-7 is recorded as an ORF, its role being uncertain. The V and J ends lost 3 bases and 3 bases respectively, with 21 bases between them. The CDR3 sequence is 17 residues long. CDR3 sequence (DNA): TGTGCCAGCAGTTATTGTGACAGGGGTAGGGAGGGCTACGAGCAGTACTTC. This gives the protein CASSYCDRGREGYEQYF.

The chain recombines TRBV4-1 with TRBJ2-7, with TRBD2 matching 8 bases. Germline loops: CDR1 MGHRA, CDR2 YSYEKL. This CDR3 has 16 residues. Losses at the gene ends were 1 base for V and 4 bases for J; bases not matched to a gene: 9. The CDR3 here is CASSQVKRGPRYEQYF. The CDR3, as DNA: TGCGCCAGCAGCCAAGTCAAGCGGGGGCCGCGATACGAGCAGTACTTC.

The V gene is TRBV4-1, the J gene TRBJ1-5, with D perhaps TRBD1 (5 bases). This CDR3 has 16 amino acids. Per the germline V gene, CDR1 is MGHRA and CDR2 is YSYEKL. V dropped 3 bases and J dropped 5 bases, with 17 bases sitting between them. CDR3 nucleotide sequence: TGCGCCAGCAGCCAGGGGGAGGGGTCGGGTCATCAGCCCCAGCATTTT. Its translation: CASSQGEGSGHQPQHF.

The genes are TRBV6-1 and TRBJ2-7, with D perhaps TRBD1 or TRBD2 (5 bases each). Germline assignment: CDR1 MNHNS and CDR2 SASEGT. This CDR3 region has 14 residues. The ends were cut back, 3 bases at V and 5 bases at J, with 14 bases in the middle. The chain's CDR3 is CASSDPGPPNEQYF. CDR3 sequence (DNA): TGTGCCAGCAGTGATCCGGGACCCCCGAACGAGCAGTACTTC.

This chain joins TRBV5-4 and TRBJ2-1; TRBD1 or TRBD2 may be the D gene (6 bases each). The CDR3 is 15 amino acids. Between the trimmed V and J ends, which lost 3 bases and 6 bases, there was a span of 16 bases. From germline, CDR1 is SGHNT and CDR2 YYREEE (reference sequence). The CDR3 is CASSSWGRGLNEQFF. The CDR3 nucleotides are TGTGCCAGCAGCTCGTGGGGGCGGGGTCTCAATGAGCAGTTCTTC.

This clone was found once. The gene calls are TRBV9 and TRBJ1-3; no reliable D call. V shed 0 bases and J shed 0 bases, with 10 bases lying between them. CDR1 is SGDLS, CDR2 YYNGEE, per germline. The CDR3 loop spans 16 amino acids. The CDR3 protein is CASSVGGVSSGNTIYF. The CDR3 DNA reads TGTGCCAGCAGCGTAGGAGGTGTGAGCTCTGGAAACACCATATATTTT.

The V gene is TRBV19, the J gene TRBJ2-1; weak D call: TRBD2 (7 bases). Germline lookup yields CDR1 LNHDA and CDR2 SQIVND (reference sequence). The CDR3 has 14 residues. V dropped 8 bases and J dropped 0 bases, with 11 bases sitting between them. Written as DNA, the CDR3 is TGTGCCAGTCGGCGGGGGCCCTCCTACAATGAGCAGTTCTTC. It yields the protein CASRRGPSYNEQFF.

The rearrangement uses TRBV19 and TRBJ2-6, with D possibly TRBD1 on 6 matching bases. Per germline, CDR1 LNHDA and CDR2 SQIVND (reference sequence). V lost 5 bases and J 0 bases, leaving 20 bases between the germline ends. CDR3 length: 19 residues. The CDR3 region is CASSSQGKVGFSGANVLTF. The CDR3 bases are TGTGCCAGTAGTTCCCAGGGGAAAGTGGGGTTCTCTGGGGCCAACGTCCTGACTTTC.

J is TRBJ2-7 and V is TRBV5-1; D might be TRBD1 (5 bases). V lost 0 bases and J 2 bases, leaving 9 bases between the germline ends. Per germline, CDR1 SGHRS and CDR2 YFSETQ. CDR3 length equals 14 residues. The CDR3 spells CASSLAQEPYEQYF. Here the CDR3 DNA reads TGCGCCAGCAGCTTGGCACAGGAGCCCTACGAGCAGTACTTC.

This clone was observed a single time. The chain carries TRBV28 and TRBJ2-1; 7 bases are a match to TRBD1. This CDR3 is built from 15 residues. Germline loops: CDR1 MDHEN, CDR2 SYDVKM. After removal of 3 bases from V and 4 bases from J, the junction contained 6 bases not matched to a gene. The CDR3 protein is CASSFRDRFYNEQFF. DNA of the CDR3: TGTGCCAGCAGTTTTCGGGACAGATTTTACAATGAGCAGTTCTTC.

The genes are TRBV5-1 and TRBJ2-1; 7 bases are shared with TRBD2. V shed 4 bases and J 0 bases; nucleotides not matched to a gene: 10. Germline V gene lookup returns CDR1 SGHRS and CDR2 YFSETQ. This CDR3 spans 17 amino acids. The CDR3 nucleotides read TGCGCCAGCAGCGTAAATACGCCGGGGGGCTCCTACAATGAGCAGTTCTTC. Its translation: CASSVNTPGGSYNEQFF.

The chain has TRBV19 and TRBJ2-1; 10 bases agree with TRBD2. The germline gives CDR1 LNHDA, CDR2 SQIVND (reference sequence). The CDR3 loop spans 13 amino acids. J was trimmed by 8 bases and V by 6 bases; bases with no gene match: 4. The CDR3 DNA reads TGTGCCAGTAGCGGGACTAGCGTGCATGAGCAGTTCTTC. Its protein is CASSGTSVHEQFF.

The chain links TRBV27 to TRBJ2-7, with D possibly called TRBD1 or TRBD2 (5 bases each). CDR1 is MNHEY, CDR2 SMNVEV, per germline (reference sequence). V gave up 0 bases and J gave up 2 bases, with 11 bases separating them. This CDR3 is built from 15 residues. The CDR3 sequence: CASSLSRQTTYEQYF. The DNA of the CDR3 is TGTGCCAGCAGTTTATCCCGACAGACTACCTACGAGCAGTACTTC.

The chain has TRBV28 and TRBJ1-1; D remains ambiguous. The CDR3 contains 11 residues. With 5 bases removed from V and 10 bases from J, the gap between germline ends came to 11 bases. From germline, CDR1 is MDHEN and CDR2 SYDVKM. DNA for the CDR3: TGTGCCAGCAGTGCTTGGATCGGAGCTTTCTTT. Its translation is CASSAWIGAFF.

The gene calls are TRBV5-1 and TRBJ1-4; TRBD1 matches 8 bases. The V gene end was trimmed by 4 bases and the J gene end by 8 bases; junction bases not matched to a gene: 10. Germline loops: CDR1 SGHRS, CDR2 YFSETQ. The CDR3 runs to 15 residues. CDR3 protein: CASSVFSGTGEKLFF. The DNA for the CDR3 is TGCGCCAGCAGCGTATTTTCCGGGACAGGAGAAAAACTGTTTTTT.